This T cell receptor (beta chain) was documented in a study of blood T cells in healthy people across ages. This clonotype was seen only a few times. The antigen is unknown. Findings and caveats of the study: Roughly linear declines in TCR beta diversity per million T cells occurred with age. Compared with aged donors, long-lived donors showed fewer expanded clones, suggesting selection.

Using a J-beta primer mix together with a sample-barcoded 5' primer, a second PCR was run for about 6 to 11 cycles. TCRdb redid the calling of the 5' RACE reads with MiXCR, one entry per CDR3 protein. The repertoire holds approximately 800,000 distinct CDR3 sequences, with about 48% as singletons. The receptor was derived from a man of 80 years or more in good health. Material for sequencing was blood.

The CDR3 DNA reads as TGTGCCAGCAGTTCTCAGGGAACGAACACCGGGGAGCTGTTTTTT. It is translated as CASSSQGTNTGELFF. The V and J genes are TRBV27 and TRBJ2-2; weak D call: TRBD1 (5 bases). Germline V gene data show CDR1 as MNHEY and CDR2 as SMNVEV (reference sequence). The ends were cut back, 4 bases at V and 0 bases at J, with 9 bases in the middle. The CDR3 has 15 residues.